This T cell receptor beta chain appears in the sequencing data of a study of blood T cells in healthy people across ages. Total RNA, at least 5 micrograms per sample, was extracted from PBMCs. The germline V gene encodes CDR1 SGHDT and CDR2 YYEEEE. J was trimmed by 1 base and V by 8 bases; bases with no gene match: 8. The CDR3 is made up of 14 amino acids. Then a second PCR, running roughly 7 to 11 cycles, was carried out with a sample-barcoded 5' primer and a J-beta primer mix. TCRdb fed the 5' RACE reads into MiXCR, producing one record per CDR3 protein. The table has about 1.4 million distinct CDR3 sequences, approximately 59% seen once.

The V gene is TRBV5-6, the J gene TRBJ1-2, with TRBD1 matching 7 bases. Material for sequencing was blood. This clonotype was obtained from a man aged 18 to 29 in good health. Written as DNA, the CDR3 is TGTGCCAGTGTCCGGGACAGCCGTAACTATGGCTACACCTTC. It is translated as CASVRDSRNYGYTF.